This T cell receptor beta chain was sequenced in a study of PD-1 blockade in classical Hodgkin lymphoma. Some clones are missing from TCRdb's copy, which holds only in-frame ones; the method was immunoSEQ multiplex PCR. The table lists approximately 65,000 clones, under 95% of them singletons. Time point in this sample: cycle 4 day 1 (C4D1), after more than 5 weeks of nivolumab. Brentuximab vedotin exposure varied among the patients, all of whom had relapsed after autologous stem cell transplantation. The source was peripheral blood mononuclear cells (PBMCs), collected before the fourth cycle of nivolumab. This clonotype originated in a human donor with classical Hodgkin lymphoma.

DNA for the CDR3: TGTGCCACCTCTCCTCGCTCTGGGGCCAACGTCCTGACTTTC. This sequence encodes CATSPRSGANVLTF. The V call is TRBV2, the J call TRBJ2-6; D is ambiguous. Per the germline V gene, CDR1 is SNHLY and CDR2 is FYNNEI. With 10 bases removed from V and 0 bases from J, the gap between germline ends came to 10 bases. This CDR3 contains 14 residues.